Listed below are T cell receptor beta chains from one sample, sequenced in a study of blood T cells in healthy people across ages. MiXCR was run by TCRdb on the 5' RACE reads, yielding one entry per CDR3 protein. Of around 900,000 distinct CDR3 sequences in the sample, 25% to 35% were seen once. The sample was blood. The origin of the receptors is a woman of 80 years or more in good health. Each CDR3 is given with its conserved first and last residue. A D gene is named only where the DNA matches it firmly. Clone size is shown for a subset of rows, as once, few, many or a class of expanded clone.

v_call: TRBV18
j_call: TRBJ2-7
d_call: TRBD2
clone_size: few
cdr3_nt: TGTGCCAGCTCACCATTACCTCCCCCTAGCGGGGGCTCCTACGAGCAGTACTTC
cdr3_aa: CASSPLPPPSGGSYEQYF

v_call: TRBV20-1
j_call: TRBJ2-3
d_call: TRBD2
clone_size: few
cdr3_nt: TGCAGTGCCCGACTAGCGACTAGCACAGATACGCAGTATTTT
cdr3_aa: CSARLATSTDTQYF

v_call: TRBV7-8
j_call: TRBJ2-5
d_call: TRBD2
clone_size: -
cdr3_nt: TGTGCCAGCAGCGACCGGGGGGAGGAGAGAGAGACCCAGTACTTC
cdr3_aa: CASSDRGEERETQYF

v_call: TRBV5-1
j_call: TRBJ2-5
d_call: -
clone_size: many
cdr3_nt: TGCGCCAGCAGCCGGGCTGGGCCAGAGACCCAGTACTTC
cdr3_aa: CASSRAGPETQYF

v_call: TRBV4-3
j_call: TRBJ2-7
d_call: -
clone_size: many
cdr3_nt: TGCGCCAGCAGCCAAGATTGGGGTCCCTCCTACGAGCAGTACTTC
cdr3_aa: CASSQDWGPSYEQYF

v_call: TRBV7-6
j_call: TRBJ2-1
d_call: TRBD1
clone_size: many
cdr3_nt: TGTGCCAGCAGCTTAGAACAGGGGGCGGGGAATGAGCAGTTCTTC
cdr3_aa: CASSLEQGAGNEQFF

v_call: TRBV11-2
j_call: TRBJ2-3
d_call: TRBD2
clone_size: many
cdr3_nt: TGTGCCAGCAGCTTCCCCACTACTAGCGGGGGGGCGGGCAGCACAGATACGCAGTATTTT
cdr3_aa: CASSFPTTSGGAGSTDTQYF

v_call: TRBV14
j_call: TRBJ2-5
d_call: -
clone_size: many
cdr3_nt: TGTGCCAGCAGCCAAGATCTGCCTAGAAGCCAGACCCAGTACTTC
cdr3_aa: CASSQDLPRSQTQYF

v_call: TRBV12-3/TRBV12-4
j_call: TRBJ1-2
d_call: -
clone_size: -
cdr3_nt: TGTGCCAGCAGTTTGGGGCAGGACTATGGCGACACCTTC
cdr3_aa: CASSLGQDYGDTF

v_call: TRBV20-1
j_call: TRBJ1-1
d_call: TRBD1
clone_size: few
cdr3_nt: TGCAGTGCAAAGACAGGGGGCGGGTCTGAAGCTTTCTTT
cdr3_aa: CSAKTGGGSEAFF

v_call: TRBV5-1
j_call: TRBJ1-1
d_call: -
clone_size: few
cdr3_nt: TGCGCCAGCAGCAATCAGGGCGGCACTGAAGCTTTCTTT
cdr3_aa: CASSNQGGTEAFF

v_call: TRBV5-1
j_call: TRBJ1-6
d_call: -
clone_size: many
cdr3_nt: TGCGCCAGCAGCTATCATATCAGGGACTCACCCCTCCACTTT
cdr3_aa: CASSYHIRDSPLHF

v_call: TRBV11-3
j_call: TRBJ2-7
d_call: TRBD2
clone_size: -
cdr3_nt: TGTGCCAGCAGCCCTAGCGGGACCTACAATGAGCAGTACTTC
cdr3_aa: CASSPSGTYNEQYF

v_call: TRBV5-1
j_call: TRBJ2-7
d_call: -
clone_size: -
cdr3_nt: TGCGCCAGCAGCTTGGGGTCAGGCCTGAGAGCCTACGAGCAGTACTTC
cdr3_aa: CASSLGSGLRAYEQYF

v_call: TRBV20-1
j_call: TRBJ1-4
d_call: TRBD1
clone_size: many
cdr3_nt: TGCAGTGCCTTCCGGACAGGGGATAATGAAAAACTGTTTTTT
cdr3_aa: CSAFRTGDNEKLFF

v_call: TRBV7-2
j_call: TRBJ2-1
d_call: -
clone_size: few
cdr3_nt: TGTGCCAGCAGAAAATCAGGGAAGGCTTACAATGAGCAGTTCTTC
cdr3_aa: CASRKSGKAYNEQFF

v_call: TRBV3-1
j_call: TRBJ2-7
d_call: -
clone_size: few
cdr3_nt: TGTGCCAGCAGCGTCCTTCAGGGGAATGAGCAGTACTTC
cdr3_aa: CASSVLQGNEQYF

v_call: TRBV29-1
j_call: TRBJ1-2
d_call: -
clone_size: -
cdr3_nt: TGCAGCGTTGACTGGCAGCGACGAGATGGCTACACCTTC
cdr3_aa: CSVDWQRRDGYTF

v_call: TRBV7-2
j_call: TRBJ1-3
d_call: -
clone_size: -
cdr3_nt: TGTGCCAGCAGAGGTCCGGGGGCGGCCGGAAACACCATATATTTT
cdr3_aa: CASRGPGAAGNTIYF

v_call: TRBV7-9
j_call: TRBJ2-1
d_call: -
clone_size: many
cdr3_nt: TGTGCCAGCAGCCCCCGGATTGAGCAGTTCTTC
cdr3_aa: CASSPRIEQFF

v_call: TRBV5-1
j_call: TRBJ2-5
d_call: -
clone_size: -
cdr3_nt: TGCGCCGGCAGCTCCGGGGGCCAGGGGGAGACCCAGTACTTC
cdr3_aa: CAGSSGGQGETQYF

v_call: TRBV27
j_call: TRBJ2-3
d_call: -
clone_size: many
cdr3_nt: TGTGCCAGCAGTTTATCGGGACTGACTAGCACAGATACGCAGTATTTT
cdr3_aa: CASSLSGLTSTDTQYF

v_call: TRBV12-3/TRBV12-4
j_call: TRBJ1-2
d_call: TRBD1
clone_size: many
cdr3_nt: TGTGCCAGCAGTTTAGTACAGGGGATCGCGCAAGCCAACTATGGCTACACCTTC
cdr3_aa: CASSLVQGIAQANYGYTF

v_call: TRBV9
j_call: TRBJ2-1
d_call: -
clone_size: many
cdr3_nt: TGTGCCAGCAGCGTAGAAGTCAGGGGCCCCTACAATGAGCAGTTCTTC
cdr3_aa: CASSVEVRGPYNEQFF

v_call: TRBV12-3/TRBV12-4
j_call: TRBJ1-1
d_call: -
clone_size: many
cdr3_nt: TGTGCCAGCAGAAGGGAGATGAACACTGAAGCTTTCTTT
cdr3_aa: CASRREMNTEAFF

v_call: TRBV29-1
j_call: TRBJ2-7
d_call: TRBD1
clone_size: -
cdr3_nt: TGCAGCGTTGAAAGGGGACAGCGTTACAATGAGCAGTACTTC
cdr3_aa: CSVERGQRYNEQYF

v_call: TRBV3-1
j_call: TRBJ2-1
d_call: -
clone_size: many
cdr3_nt: TGTGCCAGCACCCCTCAAACGGGGGCCTACAATGAGCAGTTCTTC
cdr3_aa: CASTPQTGAYNEQFF

v_call: TRBV7-2
j_call: TRBJ2-5
d_call: -
clone_size: -
cdr3_nt: TGTGCCAGCAGCTTAGCGTCCAGAGGAGATGAACAGTACTTC
cdr3_aa: CASSLASRGDEQYF

v_call: TRBV18
j_call: TRBJ2-5
d_call: -
clone_size: many
cdr3_nt: TGTGCCAGCTCACCACGGACACCTAGGGGAGAGACCCAGTACTTC
cdr3_aa: CASSPRTPRGETQYF

v_call: TRBV20-1
j_call: TRBJ2-5
d_call: -
clone_size: many
cdr3_nt: TGCAGTGCTAGAGATCCTCGGGTAGGAGAGACCCAGTACTTC
cdr3_aa: CSARDPRVGETQYF

v_call: TRBV4-1
j_call: TRBJ2-7
d_call: TRBD1
clone_size: many
cdr3_nt: TGCGCCAGCAGCCAACGGACAGGGGTACGCGACGAGCAGTACTTC
cdr3_aa: CASSQRTGVRDEQYF

v_call: TRBV6-4
j_call: TRBJ2-7
d_call: -
clone_size: -
cdr3_nt: TGTGCCGGCAGTGACTATCGGACGGCGGCTCCCTACGAGCAGTACTTC
cdr3_aa: CAGSDYRTAAPYEQYF

v_call: TRBV20-1
j_call: TRBJ2-7
d_call: TRBD2
clone_size: -
cdr3_nt: TGCAGTGCTAGAGCTCGGACTAGCAGTTATACCGAGCAGTACTTC
cdr3_aa: CSARARTSSYTEQYF

v_call: TRBV4-3
j_call: TRBJ2-1
d_call: -
clone_size: many
cdr3_nt: TGCGCCAGCAGCCCCATGAGGAGCCGCTCCTACAATGAGCAGTTCTTC
cdr3_aa: CASSPMRSRSYNEQFF

v_call: TRBV20-1
j_call: TRBJ2-1
d_call: TRBD2
clone_size: many
cdr3_nt: TGCAGTGCTAGAGATAGCGGGGGGGCCCGACCTGAGCAGTTCTTC
cdr3_aa: CSARDSGGARPEQFF

v_call: TRBV7-2
j_call: TRBJ2-3
d_call: -
clone_size: few
cdr3_nt: TGTGCCAGCAGCTTAGGGGGGGCCTGGGATACGCAGTATTTT
cdr3_aa: CASSLGGAWDTQYF

v_call: TRBV20-1
j_call: TRBJ2-5
d_call: TRBD1
clone_size: few
cdr3_nt: TGCAATGCCCCACAGGGGGCCCAAGAGACCCAGTACTTC
cdr3_aa: CNAPQGAQETQYF

v_call: TRBV28
j_call: TRBJ2-5
d_call: -
clone_size: -
cdr3_nt: TGTGCCAGCAGTCCCCCGGGGAAGGTGTTGGGGGAGCAGTACTTC
cdr3_aa: CASSPPGKVLGEQYF

v_call: TRBV28
j_call: TRBJ2-7
d_call: -
clone_size: -
cdr3_nt: TGTGCCTGCAGCCGCACGGGTTACGAGCAGTACTTC
cdr3_aa: CACSRTGYEQYF

v_call: TRBV5-1
j_call: TRBJ1-1
d_call: TRBD1
clone_size: many
cdr3_nt: TGCGCCAGCAGCAAGGGACAGGGTGGGACTGAAGCTTTCTTT
cdr3_aa: CASSKGQGGTEAFF

v_call: TRBV4-3
j_call: TRBJ2-1
d_call: TRBD2
clone_size: many
cdr3_nt: TGCGCCAGCAGCGAGTACTCCGGGACTAGTGACTTCATTGAGCAGTTCTTC
cdr3_aa: CASSEYSGTSDFIEQFF